This TCR beta chain was observed in a study of OX40 agonist ivuxolimab in advanced cancers. For the study at large: The drug used for patients, ivuxolimab, was an agonistic anti-OX40 (CD134) antibody. Head and neck, renal cell, melanoma or hepatocellular carcinoma were the cancers that dose-escalation patients had. Study-level results: CD4+ and CD8+ T cells in blood underwent clonal expansion by week 6 at 0.1 to 3.0 mg/kg.

Clones were read by immunoSEQ multiplex PCR, and TCRdb kept only the in-frame ones, dropping some. The data show 60,000 to 70,000 clones, more than 80% seen once. A single count supports this clone. The antigen remains unidentified. The CDR3 contains 19 residues. Germline V gene sequence: CDR1 SGHVS, CDR2 FNYEAQ. V was trimmed by 1 base and J by 0 bases, leaving 19 bases between them. The chain couples TRBV7-6 to TRBJ2-1, with D possibly being TRBD1 (7 bases). This sequence was found in an adult with an advanced solid tumor such as melanoma, head and neck, liver or kidney cancer. Sequencing was performed on CD4+ or CD8+ T cells sorted from blood, taken in a trial of the OX40 agonist ivuxolimab. CDR3 in amino acids: CASSLGIPRGESSYNEQFF. CDR3 DNA: TGTGCCAGCAGCTTAGGGATACCCAGGGGGGAAAGCTCCTACAATGAGCAGTTCTTC.